This is a list of T cell receptor beta chains from one sample in a study of Ad26.COV2.S vaccination and SARS-CoV-2 variants. Assay: immunoSEQ multiplex PCR; the TCRdb copy retains only in-frame clones and omits some. The sample has 300,000 to 400,000 clones, roughly 85% seen once. Here the sequenced sample was peripheral blood, taken in a trial of Ad26.COV2.S vaccine versus placebo. The receptors shown here come from a person aged 18-65 years who received the Ad26.COV2.S COVID-19 vaccine or a placebo. Each CDR3 is given with its conserved first and last residue. The size entry is marked missing in some rows and otherwise reads once, few, many or a size class.

v_gene,len,abundance,j_gene,CDR3aa
TRBV4-3,16,-,TRBJ1-4,CASSQDGGATNEKLFF
TRBV21-1,12,-,TRBJ2-5,CASMRGGETQYF
TRBV5-4,16,-,TRBJ1-2,CASSLGSPLAKYGYTF
TRBV19,17,-,TRBJ2-2,CASFRDRGRGVTGELFF
TRBV28,12,-,TRBJ2-5,CASTHRQETQYF
TRBV19,15,once,TRBJ2-1,CASSAGTFGGGEQFF
TRBV28,17,-,TRBJ2-2,CASTGLAGVVGTGELFF
TRBV7-7,16,-,TRBJ2-2,CASSLTLGGSTGELFF
TRBV19,13,-,TRBJ1-2,CAIRTDDNYGYTF
TRBV10-2,12,once,TRBJ2-7,CASSESTGEQYF
TRBV20-1,10,-,TRBJ2-1,CSPLVNEQFF
TRBV7-6,15,-,TRBJ2-5,CASSLGVGNQETQYF
TRBV5-4,14,-,TRBJ1-2,CASSFTGGARGYTF
TRBV28,12,-,TRBJ2-7,CAIRGGLNEQYF
TRBV7-9,14,few,TRBJ2-3,CASRPGTNADTQYF
TRBV30,13,-,TRBJ2-3,CAWRAGATDTQYF
TRBV6-2/TRBV6-3,13,-,TRBJ1-2,CASSYSLGHWTTF
TRBV18,14,few,TRBJ2-7,CASSPDRNSYEQYF
TRBV10-3,16,-,TRBJ1-1,CAISESKQGANTEAFF
TRBV7-9,12,-,TRBJ1-1,CASSPGDREAFF
TRBV7-2,13,-,TRBJ2-7,CASSPRTRDEQYF
TRBV28,15,-,TRBJ2-6,CASSLSTAGANVLTF
TRBV19,15,-,TRBJ2-2,CASNPGIVGTGELFF
TRBV5-3,16,-,TRBJ2-1,CARSLAASGSTNEQFF
TRBV2,14,-,TRBJ1-6,CASGETDRNSPLHF
TRBV25-1,13,-,TRBJ1-1,CASSAPRNTEAFF
TRBV6-5,14,-,TRBJ2-6,CASSLISGANVLTF
TRBV5-1,14,once,TRBJ2-2,CASSLGQNTGELFF
TRBV4-1,17,-,TRBJ2-7,CASSQLAAGTGSYEQYF
TRBV21-1,14,few,TRBJ2-1,CASSSSQGGNEQFF
TRBV5-1,13,-,TRBJ2-7,CASSGVNPYEQYF
TRBV5-1,14,-,TRBJ1-2,CASSLDRRSYGYTF
TRBV5-1,13,once,TRBJ1-2,CASSKGQGDGYTF
TRBV6-5,15,-,TRBJ1-1,CASSKVSTRNTEAFF
TRBV5-5,20,-,TRBJ2-2,CASSRSGLSSGAWGTGELFF
TRBV30,11,-,TRBJ2-7,CAWETGGEQYF
TRBV7-6,17,-,TRBJ2-2,CASSLSRGAEYTGELFF
TRBV20-1,15,few,TRBJ2-1,CSASTGGKGLHEQFF
TRBV12-5,15,-,TRBJ1-5,CASGFGREGGQPQHF